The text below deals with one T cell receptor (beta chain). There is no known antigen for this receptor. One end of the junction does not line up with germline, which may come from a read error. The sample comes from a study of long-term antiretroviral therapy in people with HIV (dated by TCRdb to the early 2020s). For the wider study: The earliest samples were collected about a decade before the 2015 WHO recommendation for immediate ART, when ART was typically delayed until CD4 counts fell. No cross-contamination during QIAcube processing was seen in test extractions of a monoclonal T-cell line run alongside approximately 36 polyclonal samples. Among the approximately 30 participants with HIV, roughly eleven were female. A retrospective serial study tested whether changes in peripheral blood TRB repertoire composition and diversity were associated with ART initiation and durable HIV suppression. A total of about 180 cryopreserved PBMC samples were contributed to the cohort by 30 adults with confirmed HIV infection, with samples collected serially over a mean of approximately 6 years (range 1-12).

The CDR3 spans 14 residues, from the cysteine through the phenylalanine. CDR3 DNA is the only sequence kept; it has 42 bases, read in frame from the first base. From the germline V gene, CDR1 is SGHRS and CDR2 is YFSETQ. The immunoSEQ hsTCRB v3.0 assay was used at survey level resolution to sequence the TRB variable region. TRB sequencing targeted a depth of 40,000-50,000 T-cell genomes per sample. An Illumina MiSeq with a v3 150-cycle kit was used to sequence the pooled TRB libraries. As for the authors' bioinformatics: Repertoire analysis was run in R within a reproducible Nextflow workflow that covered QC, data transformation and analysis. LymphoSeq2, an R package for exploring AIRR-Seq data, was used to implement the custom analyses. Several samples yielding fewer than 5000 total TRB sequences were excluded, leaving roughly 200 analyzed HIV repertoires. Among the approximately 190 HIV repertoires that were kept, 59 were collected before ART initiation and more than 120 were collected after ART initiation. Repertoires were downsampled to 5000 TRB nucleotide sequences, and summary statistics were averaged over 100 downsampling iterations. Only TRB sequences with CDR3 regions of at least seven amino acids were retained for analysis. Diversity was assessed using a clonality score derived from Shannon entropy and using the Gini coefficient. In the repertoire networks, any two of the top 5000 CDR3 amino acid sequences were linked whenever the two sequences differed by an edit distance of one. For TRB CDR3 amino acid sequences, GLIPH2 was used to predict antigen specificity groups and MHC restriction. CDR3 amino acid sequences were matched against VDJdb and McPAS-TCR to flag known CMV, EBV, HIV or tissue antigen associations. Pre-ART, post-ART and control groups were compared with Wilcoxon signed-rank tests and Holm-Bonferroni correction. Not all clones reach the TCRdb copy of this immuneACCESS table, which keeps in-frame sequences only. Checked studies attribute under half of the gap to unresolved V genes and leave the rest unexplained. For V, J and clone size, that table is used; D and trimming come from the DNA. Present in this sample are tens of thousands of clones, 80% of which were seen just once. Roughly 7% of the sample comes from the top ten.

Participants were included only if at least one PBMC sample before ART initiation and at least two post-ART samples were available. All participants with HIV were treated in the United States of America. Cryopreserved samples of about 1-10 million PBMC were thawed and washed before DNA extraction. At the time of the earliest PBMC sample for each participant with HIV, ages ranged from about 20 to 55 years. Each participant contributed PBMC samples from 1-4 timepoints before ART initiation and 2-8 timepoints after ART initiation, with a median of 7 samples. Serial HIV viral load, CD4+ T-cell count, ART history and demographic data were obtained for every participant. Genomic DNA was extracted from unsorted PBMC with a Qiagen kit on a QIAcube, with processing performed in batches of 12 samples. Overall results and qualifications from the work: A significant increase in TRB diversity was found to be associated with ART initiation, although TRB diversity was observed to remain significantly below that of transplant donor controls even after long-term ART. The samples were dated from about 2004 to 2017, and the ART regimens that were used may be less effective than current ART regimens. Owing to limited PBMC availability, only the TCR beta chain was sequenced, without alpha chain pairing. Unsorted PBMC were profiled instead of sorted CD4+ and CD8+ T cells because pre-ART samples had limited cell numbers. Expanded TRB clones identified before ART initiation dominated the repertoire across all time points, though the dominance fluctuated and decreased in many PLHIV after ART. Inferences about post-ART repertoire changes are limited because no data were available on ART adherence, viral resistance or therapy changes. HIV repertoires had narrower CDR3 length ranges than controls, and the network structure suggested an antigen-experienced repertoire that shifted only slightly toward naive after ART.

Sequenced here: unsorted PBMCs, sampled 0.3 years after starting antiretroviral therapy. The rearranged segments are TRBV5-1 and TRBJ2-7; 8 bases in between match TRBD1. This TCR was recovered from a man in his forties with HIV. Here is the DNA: TGCGCCAGCACCCCAGGACAGGGCTCCCACGAGCAGTACTTC. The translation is CASTPGQGSHEQYF.